This TCR beta chain was identified during a study of regulatory T cells in long-lasting Graves disease. Specified time point: newly diagnosed GD, antithyroid drugs for less than 3 months. Preparation of the TCR library used RNA extracted from PBMCs. Building of the TCR beta libraries involved iRepertoire HTBI primers and Arm-PCR of CDR3 regions. MiXCR, run by TCRdb on the multiplex PCR reads, gives a single entry per CDR3 protein. The sample lists hundreds of thousands of distinct CDR3 sequences, around 17% occurring once. The sample also formed part of further work on T cells in Graves' hyperthyroidism and ophthalmopathy.

Sequences were derived from peripheral blood mononuclear cells (PBMCs), sampled at new diagnosis, from a patient treated with antithyroid drugs. This sequence was found in a woman between 25 and 40 years old with Graves disease.

The CDR3 loop reads CASSYSTCSGNTIYF. Written as DNA, the CDR3 is TGTGCCAGCAGTTACTCGACATGCTCTGGAAACACCATATATTTT. The chain carries TRBV6-5 and TRBJ1-3; D not certain. The V end lost 0 bases, the J end lost 0 bases, and 6 bases lay between the germline ends. Germline assignment: CDR1 MNHEY and CDR2 SVGAGI. This CDR3 is built from 15 residues.